This T cell receptor beta chain was recovered during a study of response to subunit inactivated influenza vaccine. This clonotype has more than one count but fewer than ten. Trimming removed 1 base at V and 0 bases at J, with 9 bases between. Germline V gene lookup returns CDR1 SGHNT and CDR2 YYREEE (reference sequence). The CDR3 has 15 amino acids. Each CDR3 protein is one row after TCRdb ran MiXCR on the RT-PCR reads. Here the sample spans roughly 500,000 distinct CDR3 sequences, under 30% being singletons. This sample was shared with a second study, whose subject was T cells expressing NK-cell markers. As that report states: UMIs were included in TCR beta cDNA generated by 5'RACE template switching.

V is TRBV5-4 and J is TRBJ2-3; no firm D call. The source was CD4+ T cells sorted from PBMCs, collected 12 days after vaccination. The sequence came from a man aged 50 to 60 who received an inactivated influenza vaccine. In DNA form, the CDR3 reads TGTGCCAGCAGCTTGAAGAGTGGAAGCACAGATACGCAGTATTTT. It yields the protein CASSLKSGSTDTQYF.